The 4 T cell receptor beta chains given below trace back to one sample, sequenced in a study of blood T cell repertoires in COVID-19. Sequencing used immunoSEQ multiplex PCR; TCRdb keeps in-frame clones, though not all of them. The sample shows 100,000 to 150,000 clones, 65% to 90% of them seen only once. Material for sequencing was peripheral blood. The receptors were gathered from a man at least 80 years old with active or convalescent COVID-19.

V is TRBV11-2 and J is TRBJ2-1; TRBD2 matches 7 bases. With V trimmed by 8 bases and J by 6 bases, 13 bases remained unmatched. The CDR3 sequence is 15 residues long. The germline V gene has CDR1 SGHAT and CDR2 FQNNGV. The CDR3 region has the DNA TGTGCCAGCCGCCTAAGTGCGGGGGTTATCAATGAGCAGTTCTTC. This sequence encodes CASRLSAGVINEQFF. The whole variable domain, filled in from reference TRBV11-2 and TRBJ2-1, reads EAGVAQSPRYKIIEKRQSVAFWCNPISGHATLYWYQQILGQGPKLLIQFQNNGVVDDSQLPKDRFSAERLKGVDSTLKIQPAKLEDSAVYLCASRLSAGVINEQFFGPGTRLTVL.

The V call is TRBV5-1, the J call TRBJ1-2; 7 positions match TRBD1. This CDR3 comprises 15 residues. CDR1 and CDR2 from the germline V gene are SGHRS and YFSETQ. J lost 4 bases, V lost 4 bases, and 10 bases had no gene match. DNA for the CDR3: TGCGCCAGCAGCATAGGGACAGCAGTTCCCTATGGCTACACCTTC. The encoded protein is CASSIGTAVPYGYTF.

The chain uses TRBV5-1 and TRBJ2-1; 8 bases line up with TRBD2. The V and J ends lost 0 bases and 0 bases, in that order; junction bases with no gene match: 8. CDR3 length: 18 amino acids. The germline gives CDR1 SGHRS, CDR2 YFSETQ. DNA of the CDR3: TGCGCCAGCAGCTTGGAGGGGCGGGGGGTCAGCTCCTACAATGAGCAGTTCTTC. Translating gives CASSLEGRGVSSYNEQFF.

This chain uses TRBV5-4 with TRBJ2-2; D gene uncertain. V gave up 4 bases and J gave up 7 bases, with 14 bases separating them. The germline CDR1 and CDR2 sequences are SGHNT and YYREEE (reference sequence). CDR3 size: 14 residues. CDR3 amino acids: CASSRERGVGELFF. Written as DNA, the CDR3 is TGTGCCAGCAGCCGAGAAAGAGGTGTCGGGGAGCTGTTTTTT. The variable domain in full, completed from reference TRBV5-4 and TRBJ2-2, reads ETGVTQSPTHLIKTRGQQVTLRCSSQSGHNTVSWYQQALGQGPQFIFQYYREEENGRGNFPPRFSGLQFPNYSSELNVNALELDDSALYLCASSRERGVGELFFGEGSRLTVL.